This TCR beta chain emerged from a study of shared clonotypes between healthy human individuals. In the study overall: Per donor, CD8 memory used one plate, CD8 naive used two, CD4 memory used three and CD4 naive used three. Broader study findings: Sharing across four donors was highest in naive CD4 (around 5%) and lowest in memory CD8 (roughly 0.4%).

This CDR3 comprises 16 residues. Germline trimming cut 1 base from V and 3 bases from J; bases unmatched to any gene: 2. Germline V gene lookup returns CDR1 SNHLY and CDR2 FYNNEI. Sequencing was performed with immunoSEQ multiplex PCR; in TCRdb, only in-frame clones are kept and a portion is missing. Of 2 million to 2.5 million clones listed, more than 90% are singletons. Partitioning of CD4+ cells yielded a CD45RA+ naive subset and a CD45RA-negative memory subset. Regarding this clone: Its antigen remains unknown.

The sequence came from a man between 18 and 35 years old in good health. This rearrangement joins TRBV2 to TRBJ2-2; 10 bases are a match to TRBD1. Input material: naive CD4+ T cells sorted from blood. This sample's subset: CD45RA+ positively selected. The CDR3 region is CASSEGDRGYTGELFF. In nucleotides, the CDR3 is TGTGCCAGCAGTGAAGGGGACAGGGGATACACCGGGGAGCTGTTTTTT.